The 9 T cell receptor beta chains in this list originate from one sample, sequenced in a study of blood T cells in healthy people across ages. Next came a second PCR, run for roughly 7 to 12 cycles, which used a sample-barcoded 5' primer along with a J-beta primer mix. Each CDR3 protein is one row after TCRdb ran MiXCR on the 5' RACE reads. The sample records some 1.5 million distinct CDR3 sequences, approximately 42% being singletons. Sequences were obtained from blood. The source is a woman under 30 in good health.

The J gene is TRBJ1-4, the V gene TRBV9; the D gene is possibly TRBD1 (5 bases). Trimming stripped 4 bases from V and 5 bases from J, with 15 bases between. Looked up from germline, CDR1 is SGDLS and CDR2 is YYNGEE. CDR3 length equals 15 residues. The CDR3 reads CASSPGDSLNEKLFF. In DNA form, the CDR3 reads TGTGCCAGCAGCCCCGGGGACTCTCTCAATGAAAAACTGTTTTTT. Based on the CDR3 plus reference TRBV9 and TRBJ1-4, the full variable domain is DSGVTQTPKHLITATGQRVTLRCSPRSGDLSVYWYQQSLDQGLQFLIQYYNGEERAKGNILERFSAQQFPDLHSELNLSSLELGDSALYFCASSPGDSLNEKLFFGSGTQLSVL.

This chain's CDR3 is CASTRVGRANVLTF. Written as DNA, the CDR3 is TGTGCCAGCACCCGTGTCGGTAGGGCCAACGTCCTGACTTTC. The rearrangement joins TRBV28 to TRBJ2-6; D gene unclear. The germline CDR1 and CDR2 sequences are MDHEN and SYDVKM. CDR3 length: 14 amino acids. Trimming took off 7 bases at V and 5 bases at J, with 12 bases between the two ends.

The chain links TRBV18 to TRBJ1-2, with TRBD1 as a possible D gene (6 bases). The CDR3 spans 12 residues. Trimming took off 5 bases at V and 7 bases at J, with 11 bases between the two ends. Per germline, CDR1 KGHSH and CDR2 LQKENI. The CDR3 loop is CASSTDSVGYTF. As DNA, the CDR3 is TGTGCCAGCTCAACGGACAGTGTTGGCTACACCTTC.

This clonotype was observed many times. The chain uses TRBV28 and TRBJ1-2; D is uncertain. The CDR3 loop spans 13 amino acids. V was trimmed by 6 bases and J by 1 base, leaving 9 bases between them. Germline V gene data show CDR1 as MDHEN and CDR2 as SYDVKM. The CDR3 protein is CASSRPGNYGYTF. In nucleotides, the CDR3 is TGTGCCAGCAGCCGACCGGGTAACTATGGCTACACCTTC.

This clonotype was recorded at least ten times. This chain connects TRBV4-3 to TRBJ2-4; 9 bases are shared with TRBD1. V dropped 1 base and J dropped 5; count of bases not matched to a gene: 3. The germline V gene has CDR1 LGHNA and CDR2 YSLEER. CDR3 length: 15 residues. CDR3 sequence reads: CASSQAGTGQNIQYF. The CDR3 nucleotides read TGCGCCAGCAGCCAAGCCGGGACAGGGCAAAACATTCAGTACTTC.

This clonotype was seen more than once but under ten times. The J gene is TRBJ2-2, the V gene TRBV29-1, with 14 positions matching TRBD2. Germline V gives CDR1 SQVTM, CDR2 ANQGSEA. V shed 6 bases and J 6 bases; nucleotides not matched to a gene: 9. The CDR3 spans 16 residues. CDR3 loop: CSVSGTSGRGAGELFF. The DNA of the CDR3 is TGCAGCGTGAGCGGGACTAGCGGGAGAGGCGCCGGGGAGCTGTTTTTT.

V gene TRBV7-2 combines with J gene TRBJ1-2; D ambiguous. From germline, CDR1 is SGHTA and CDR2 FQGNSA. Trimming stripped 2 bases from V and 0 bases from J, with 4 bases between. The CDR3 has 13 residues. The CDR3 DNA reads TGTGCCAGCAGCTTATATCCTAACTATGGCTACACCTTC. Translation gives CASSLYPNYGYTF.

The rearrangement uses TRBV30 and TRBJ1-5; D gene uncertain. CDR1 and CDR2 (germline): GTSNPN, SVGIG (reference sequence). CDR3 length: 15 amino acids. Trimming took 0 bases from V and 0 from J, leaving 9 bases between them. CDR3 bases: TGTGCCTGGAGTGTCGGCAGTACTAGCAATCAGCCCCAGCATTTT. Translation: CAWSVGSTSNQPQHF.

The chain uses TRBV27 and TRBJ2-4; D gene unclear. The V end was cut by 2 bases, the J end by 0 bases, with 8 bases between. Per the germline V gene, CDR1 is MNHEY and CDR2 is SMNVEV (reference sequence). This CDR3 is built from 15 residues. CDR3: CASSLDALAKNIQYF. The CDR3, as DNA: TGTGCCAGCAGTTTAGACGCCTTAGCCAAAAACATTCAGTACTTC.